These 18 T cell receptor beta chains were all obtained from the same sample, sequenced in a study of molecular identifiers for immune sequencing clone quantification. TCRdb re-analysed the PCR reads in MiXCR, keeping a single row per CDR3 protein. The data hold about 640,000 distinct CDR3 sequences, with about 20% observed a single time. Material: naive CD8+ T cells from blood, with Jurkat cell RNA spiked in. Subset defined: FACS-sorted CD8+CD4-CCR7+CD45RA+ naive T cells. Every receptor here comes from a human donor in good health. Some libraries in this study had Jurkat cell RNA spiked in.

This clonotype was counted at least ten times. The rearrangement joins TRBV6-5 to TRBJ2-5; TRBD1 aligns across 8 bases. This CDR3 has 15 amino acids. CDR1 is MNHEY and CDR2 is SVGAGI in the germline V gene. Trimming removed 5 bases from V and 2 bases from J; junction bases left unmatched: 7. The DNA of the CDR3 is TGTGCCAGCAGTGCTGGGACAGGAGCACAAGAGACCCAGTACTTC. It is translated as CASSAGTGAQETQYF.

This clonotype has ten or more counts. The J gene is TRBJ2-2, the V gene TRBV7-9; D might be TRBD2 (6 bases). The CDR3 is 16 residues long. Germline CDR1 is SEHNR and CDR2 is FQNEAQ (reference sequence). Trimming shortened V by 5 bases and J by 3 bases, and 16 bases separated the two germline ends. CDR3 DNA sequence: TGTGCCAGCAGCCCTAAGGACTATTCTTACACCGGGGAGCTGTTTTTT. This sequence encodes CASSPKDYSYTGELFF.

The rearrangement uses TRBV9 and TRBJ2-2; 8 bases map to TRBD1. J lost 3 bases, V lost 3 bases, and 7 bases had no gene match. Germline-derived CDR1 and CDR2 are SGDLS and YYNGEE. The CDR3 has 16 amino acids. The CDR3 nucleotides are TGTGCCAGCAGCGCCATAGGACAGGGTTACACCGGGGAGCTGTTTTTT. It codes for CASSAIGQGYTGELFF.

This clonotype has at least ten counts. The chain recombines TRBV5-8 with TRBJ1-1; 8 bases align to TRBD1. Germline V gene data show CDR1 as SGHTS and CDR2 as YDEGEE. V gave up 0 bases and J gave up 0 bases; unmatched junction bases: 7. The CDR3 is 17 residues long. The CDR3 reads CASSLVAGGFMNTEAFF. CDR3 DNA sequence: TGTGCCAGCAGCTTGGTGGCAGGGGGCTTCATGAACACTGAAGCTTTCTTT.

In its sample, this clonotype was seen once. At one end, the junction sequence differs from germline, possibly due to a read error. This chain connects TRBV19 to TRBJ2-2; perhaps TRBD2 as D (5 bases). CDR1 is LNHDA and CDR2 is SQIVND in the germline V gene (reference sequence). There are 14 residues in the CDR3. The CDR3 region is CASSIFGSTGVLFF. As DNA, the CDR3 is TGTGCCAGTAGTATATTTGGGAGCACCGGGGTGCTGTTTTTT.

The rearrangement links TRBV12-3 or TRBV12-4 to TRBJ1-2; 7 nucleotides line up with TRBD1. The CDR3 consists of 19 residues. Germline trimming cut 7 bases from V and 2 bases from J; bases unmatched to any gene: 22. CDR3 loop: CASTERAGQRNPQNYGYTF. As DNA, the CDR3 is TGTGCCAGCACCGAAAGGGCGGGACAGCGAAATCCCCAAAACTATGGCTACACCTTC.

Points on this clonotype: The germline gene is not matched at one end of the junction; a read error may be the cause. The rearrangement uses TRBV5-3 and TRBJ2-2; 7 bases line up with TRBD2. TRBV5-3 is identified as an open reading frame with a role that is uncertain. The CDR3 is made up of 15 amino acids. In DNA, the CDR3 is TGTGCCAGCAGCTTTCAGCGGGGATTCGCCGGGGAGCTGTTTTTT. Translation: CASSFQRGFAGELFF.

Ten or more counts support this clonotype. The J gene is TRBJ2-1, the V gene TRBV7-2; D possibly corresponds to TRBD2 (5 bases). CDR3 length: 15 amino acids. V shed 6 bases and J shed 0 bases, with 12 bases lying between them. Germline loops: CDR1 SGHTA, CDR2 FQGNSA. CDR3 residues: CASRDFTGSYNEQFF. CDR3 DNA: TGTGCCAGCAGGGACTTCACGGGCTCCTACAATGAGCAGTTCTTC.

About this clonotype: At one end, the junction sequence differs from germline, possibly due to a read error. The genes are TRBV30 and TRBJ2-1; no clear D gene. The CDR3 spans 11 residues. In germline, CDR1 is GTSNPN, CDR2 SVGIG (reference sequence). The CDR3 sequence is CAWSVSYEQSF. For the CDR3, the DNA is TGTGCCTGGAGTGTGTCGTATGAGCAGTCCTTC.

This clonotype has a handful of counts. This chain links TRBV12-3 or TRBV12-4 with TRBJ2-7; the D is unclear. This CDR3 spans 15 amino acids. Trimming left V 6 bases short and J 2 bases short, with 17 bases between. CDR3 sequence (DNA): TGTGCCAGCAGCCCAGGAGTCAGGTTTACCTACGAGCAGTACTTC. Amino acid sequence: CASSPGVRFTYEQYF.

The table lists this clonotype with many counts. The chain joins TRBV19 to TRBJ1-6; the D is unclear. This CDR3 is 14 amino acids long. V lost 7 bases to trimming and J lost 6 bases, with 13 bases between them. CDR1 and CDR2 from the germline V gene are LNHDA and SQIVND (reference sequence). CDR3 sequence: CASNLGDVNSPLHF. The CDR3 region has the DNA TGTGCCAGTAACCTTGGGGATGTTAATTCACCCCTCCACTTT.

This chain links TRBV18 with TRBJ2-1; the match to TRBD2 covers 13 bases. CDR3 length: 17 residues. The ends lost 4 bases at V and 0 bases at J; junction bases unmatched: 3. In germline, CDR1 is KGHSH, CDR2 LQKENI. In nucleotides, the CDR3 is TGTGCCAGCTCACGGACTAGCGGGAGAGCCTCCTACAATGAGCAGTTCTTC. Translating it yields CASSRTSGRASYNEQFF.

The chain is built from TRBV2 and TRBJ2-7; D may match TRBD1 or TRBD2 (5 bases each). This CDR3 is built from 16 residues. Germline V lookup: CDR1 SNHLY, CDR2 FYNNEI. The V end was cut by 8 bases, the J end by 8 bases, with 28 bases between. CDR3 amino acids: CASGSLPGLIGNKQYF. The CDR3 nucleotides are TGTGCCAGCGGCTCGTTACCGGGGCTAATAGGCAACAAGCAGTACTTC. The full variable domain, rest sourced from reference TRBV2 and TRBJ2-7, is EPEVTQTPSHQVTQMGQEVILRCVPISNHLYFYWYRQILGQKVEFLVSFYNNEISEKSEIFDDQFSVERPDGSNFTLKIRSTKLEDSAMYFCASGSLPGLIGNKQYFGPGTRLTVT.

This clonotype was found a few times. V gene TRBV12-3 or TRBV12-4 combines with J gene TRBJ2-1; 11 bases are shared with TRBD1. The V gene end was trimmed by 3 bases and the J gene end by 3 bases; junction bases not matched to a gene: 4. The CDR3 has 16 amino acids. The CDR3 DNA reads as TGTGCCAGCAGTTTCGGACAGGGGGCCTTCTACAATGAGCAGTTCTTC. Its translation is CASSFGQGAFYNEQFF.

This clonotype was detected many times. CDR3 DNA sequence: TGCAGCGTCGGCGGGGGGACTAGCGGGGGGGTGAGCACAGATACGCAGTATTTT. Translated: CSVGGGTSGGVSTDTQYF. The V gene is TRBV29-1, the J gene TRBJ2-3; 16 bases line up with TRBD2. Germline CDR1 is SQVTM and CDR2 is ANQGSEA. J was trimmed by 0 bases and V by 6 bases; bases with no gene match: 9. The CDR3 is 18 amino acids.

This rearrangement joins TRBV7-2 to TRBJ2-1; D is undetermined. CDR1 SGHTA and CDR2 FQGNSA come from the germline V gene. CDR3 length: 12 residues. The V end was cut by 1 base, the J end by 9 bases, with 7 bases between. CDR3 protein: CASSLDRSEQFF. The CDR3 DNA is TGTGCCAGCAGCTTAGATCGTAGTGAGCAGTTCTTC.

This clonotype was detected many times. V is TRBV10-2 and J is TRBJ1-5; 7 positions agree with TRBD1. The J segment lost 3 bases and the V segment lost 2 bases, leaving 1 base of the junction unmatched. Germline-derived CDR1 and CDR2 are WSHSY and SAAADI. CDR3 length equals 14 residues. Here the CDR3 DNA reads TGCGCCAGCAGTGAGGACAGGGACAATCAGCCCCAGCATTTT. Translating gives CASSEDRDNQPQHF.

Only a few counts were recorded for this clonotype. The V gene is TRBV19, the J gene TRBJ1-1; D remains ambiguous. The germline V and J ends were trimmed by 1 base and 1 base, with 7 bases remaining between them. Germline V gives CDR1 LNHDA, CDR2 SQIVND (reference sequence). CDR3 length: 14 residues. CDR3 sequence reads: CASSIGAGNTEAFF. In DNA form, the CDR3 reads TGTGCCAGTAGTATAGGGGCCGGGAACACTGAAGCTTTCTTT.